Below are 7 T cell receptor beta chains sequenced from a single sample in a study of blood T cell repertoires in COVID-19. The protocol was immunoSEQ multiplex PCR, while the TCRdb copy is restricted to in-frame clones and leaves out a portion. This table has about 300,000 clones, around 86% appearing once. The sequencing sample was made of peripheral blood. These receptors all come from a woman aged 50 to 65 with acute or convalescent COVID-19.

This chain uses TRBV18 with TRBJ1-4, with 8 bases aligning to TRBD1. With 3 bases clipped from V and 7 bases from J, the junction kept 7 bases outside the gene matches. The germline CDR1 and CDR2 sequences are KGHSH and LQKENI. The CDR3 contains 15 residues. This CDR3 reads CASSPQDRGSEKLFF. The CDR3 coding sequence is TGTGCCAGCTCACCCCAAGACAGGGGAAGTGAAAAACTGTTTTTT.

J is TRBJ2-3 and V is TRBV6-2 or TRBV6-3; the match to TRBD2 covers 10 bases. The trim removed 10 bases at V and 4 bases at J, leaving 14 bases unmatched. Per the germline V gene, CDR1 is MNHEY and CDR2 is SVGEGT. This CDR3 spans 16 amino acids. The CDR3: CANTPSLAGAADTQYF. In DNA form, the CDR3 reads TGTGCCAACACCCCCAGTCTAGCGGGAGCCGCAGATACGCAGTATTTT.

The chain combines TRBV11-2 with TRBJ2-1, with TRBD2 matching 8 bases. J was trimmed by 1 base and V by 2 bases; bases with no gene match: 10. The V gene's germline CDR1 is SGHAT and CDR2 FQNNGV. The CDR3 sequence is 18 residues long. In DNA, the CDR3 is TGTGCCAGCAGCTTATCGGGCTCCAGCGGGAGATCCTACAATGAGCAGTTCTTC. Amino acid sequence: CASSLSGSSGRSYNEQFF. Full variable domain (missing parts from reference TRBV11-2 and TRBJ2-1): EAGVAQSPRYKIIEKRQSVAFWCNPISGHATLYWYQQILGQGPKLLIQFQNNGVVDDSQLPKDRFSAERLKGVDSTLKIQPAKLEDSAVYLCASSLSGSSGRSYNEQFFGPGTRLTVL.

This sequence joins TRBV3-1 (or the pseudogene TRBV3-2) and TRBJ2-3, with no clear D. Trimming removed 4 bases from V and 2 bases from J, with 4 bases in between. The CDR3 extends over 12 amino acids. Germline CDR1 is LGHDT and CDR2 is YNNKEL (reference sequence). The CDR3 spells CASSPSTDTQYF. As DNA, the CDR3 is TGTGCCAGCAGCCCGTCCACAGATACGCAGTATTTT.

This clone was recorded only once. The chain couples TRBV11-2 to TRBJ1-4; perhaps TRBD1 as D (5 bases). V was cut by 6 bases and J by 1 base, with 12 bases left in between. The CDR3 has 15 residues. Germline CDR1 and CDR2: SGHAT and FQNNGV. The CDR3 DNA reads TGTGCCAGCAGTATGAACAGGTTAACTAATGAAAAACTGTTTTTT. Amino acid sequence: CASSMNRLTNEKLFF.

This clone was detected a few times. This chain joins TRBV28 and TRBJ2-7, with TRBD1 identical over 7 bases. The germline V gene has CDR1 MDHEN and CDR2 SYDVKM. Losses at the gene ends were 8 bases for V and 3 bases for J; bases not matched to a gene: 10. The CDR3 loop spans 14 amino acids. CDR3: CASGGRGPLYEQYF. CDR3 DNA sequence: TGTGCCAGCGGGGGAAGGGGGCCCCTCTACGAGCAGTACTTC.

This sequence joins TRBV7-9 and TRBJ2-1, with D tentatively TRBD2 (6 bases). The V gene's germline CDR1 is SEHNR and CDR2 FQNEAQ (reference sequence). The CDR3 contains 13 residues. Trimming removed 5 bases at V and 7 bases at J, with 12 bases between. CDR3 sequence reads: CASSPGLLNEQFF. Here the CDR3 DNA reads TGTGCCAGCAGCCCCGGACTATTGAATGAGCAGTTCTTC.